A single sample is the source of the 11 T cell receptor beta chains below, sequenced in a study of cytomegalovirus exposure and HLA in healthy donors. It was with 60 Vbeta and 13 Jbeta primers that the PCR ran. The protocol was immunoSEQ multiplex PCR, while the TCRdb copy is restricted to in-frame clones and leaves out a portion. The profile shows 98,000 or so clones, roughly three quarters of them singletons. The sample was PBMCs. The receptors come from a female donor in good health and CMV-seronegative.

CDR3 coding DNA: TGCGCCAGCAGCTTGGATCAGGGTAGGAATGAGCAGTTCTTC. Translated: CASSLDQGRNEQFF. The chain recombines TRBV5-1 with TRBJ2-1; perhaps TRBD1 as D (5 bases). The CDR3 totals 14 residues. The V gene lost 0 bases and the J gene lost 7 bases, with 11 bases spanning the gap. The germline CDR1 and CDR2 sequences are SGHRS and YFSETQ.

This CDR3 is CASSLDWRAREGLKTQYF. CDR3 sequence (DNA): TGCGCCAGCAGCTTGGACTGGAGAGCAAGGGAGGGCCTGAAGACCCAGTACTTC. The gene calls are TRBV5-1 and TRBJ2-5; 7 bases align to TRBD2. CDR1 is SGHRS and CDR2 is YFSETQ in the germline V gene. Unmatched junction bases numbered 17, after V lost 0 bases and J lost 6 bases. The CDR3 spans 18 residues.

V usage is TRBV19 and J usage is TRBJ1-5, with TRBD1 as a possible D gene (6 bases). The CDR3 runs to 17 residues. Trimming took off 5 bases at V and 0 bases at J, with 17 bases between the two ends. Germline values: CDR1 LNHDA, CDR2 SQIVND (reference sequence). CDR3 sequence (DNA): TGTGCCAGTAGTGCGACCGGGACAAGAGATAGCAATCAGCCCCAGCATTTT. This gives the protein CASSATGTRDSNQPQHF.

V usage is TRBV7-9 and J usage is TRBJ2-1; 8 positions match TRBD2. Germline CDR1 reads SEHNR; CDR2 reads FQNEAQ (reference sequence). Losses at the gene ends were 1 base for V and 3 bases for J; bases not matched to a gene: 2. CDR3 length equals 15 residues. Written as DNA, the CDR3 is TGTGCCAGCAGCTTAGTACTAGCGGTCTACAATGAGCAGTTCTTC. It translates to CASSLVLAVYNEQFF.

The chain is built from TRBV7-6 and TRBJ2-1; 8 bases agree with TRBD2. Germline CDR1 and CDR2: SGHVS and FNYEAQ. The CDR3 contains 15 residues. After removal of 2 bases from V and 6 bases from J, the junction contained 6 bases not matched to a gene. The CDR3 loop reads CASSLPGTSGNEQFF. CDR3 DNA: TGTGCCAGCAGCTTACCCGGGACTAGTGGCAATGAGCAGTTCTTC.

The genes are TRBV2 and TRBJ1-3; D not resolved. Trimming removed 4 bases at V and 4 bases at J, with 11 bases between. The CDR3 loop spans 14 amino acids. CDR1 SNHLY and CDR2 FYNNEI come from the germline V gene. The CDR3 spells CASSGEVKGNTIYF. CDR3 nucleotides: TGTGCCAGCAGTGGGGAGGTAAAAGGAAACACCATATATTTT.

A few counts support this clone. The V gene is TRBV6-6, the J gene TRBJ1-1; maybe TRBD1 (6 bases). Trimming pared 6 bases from V and 3 bases from J, leaving 14 bases between. CDR3 length: 14 amino acids. The germline V gene has CDR1 MNHNY and CDR2 SVGAGI (reference sequence). As DNA, the CDR3 is TGTGCCAGCAGCAATTACCAGGGGTACACTGAAGCTTTCTTT. Translated: CASSNYQGYTEAFF.

The V and J genes are TRBV2 and TRBJ1-2; D not certain. Trimming shortened V by 7 bases and J by 1 base, and 10 bases separated the two germline ends. This CDR3 contains 13 residues. Germline V gene data show CDR1 as SNHLY and CDR2 as FYNNEI. The CDR3 spells CASTGYLNYGYTF. The CDR3 bases are TGTGCCAGCACGGGGTACCTTAACTATGGCTACACCTTC.

The chain employs TRBV7-2 and TRBJ1-2; perhaps TRBD1 as D (5 bases). This CDR3 has 14 residues. V was shortened by 5 bases and J by 4 bases, with 14 bases between the two germline ends. CDR1 is SGHTA and CDR2 is FQGNSA in the germline V gene. The CDR3 loop reads CASSPRAGFYGYTF. Here the CDR3 DNA reads TGTGCCAGCAGCCCCAGGGCCGGGTTCTATGGCTACACCTTC.

The V gene is TRBV7-8, the J gene TRBJ2-7; 7 bases line up with TRBD1. The CDR3 loop spans 14 amino acids. Germline assignment: CDR1 SGHVS and CDR2 FQNEAQ. J gave up 1 base and V 5 bases, and 5 bases lay outside the gene matches. DNA of the CDR3: TGTGCCAGCAGCACCGGGACAGTTTCCTACGAGCAGTACTTC. Amino acid sequence: CASSTGTVSYEQYF.

This clone turned up a few times. Sequence at one end of the junction differs from germline and may be a read error. The chain couples TRBV4-2 to TRBJ1-4; the D is unclear. Germline-derived CDR1 and CDR2 are LGHNA and YNFKEQ. The CDR3 runs 15 residues. The CDR3 bases are TGTGCCAGCAGCCAAGTTAAACAGAAATACGGGAAAACTGTTTTT. Protein sequence: CASSQVKQKYGKTVF.